This T cell receptor (beta chain) came from a study of regulatory T cells in long-lasting Graves disease. Study at large: Patients newly diagnosed with Graves' had been on antithyroid drugs for under 3 months.

Germline values: CDR1 GTSNPN, CDR2 SVGIG (reference sequence). Deletions cut 3 bases from V and 0 bases from J, with 13 bases between. The length of the CDR3 is 15 residues. Broader study findings: Persistent Graves' cases showed lower TCR diversity than newly diagnosed cases.

Libraries of TCR beta came from iRepertoire HTBI primers plus Arm-PCR of CDR3 regions. Per the study methods: Among the samples, 60 or so TRBV and 12 to 15 TRBJ segments were identified. TCRdb re-derived calls from the multiplex PCR reads in MiXCR, one entry per CDR3 protein. Here the V and J calls rest on TCRdb's processing, not on the authors' analysis. The profile shows 200,000 to 250,000 distinct CDR3 sequences, about a sixth of them singletons. Time point of the sample: newly diagnosed GD, antithyroid drugs for less than 3 months. RNA from PBMCs was the source of the TCR library. It was American Thyroid Association guidelines that determined Graves' disease diagnosis. A note on this clonotype: What it binds is not known. This could be a read error, since a much larger clone is one nucleotide away. Here the CDR3 omits its conserved ending phenylalanine or tryptophan, so a read error is the likely source.

The sequences come from peripheral blood mononuclear cells (PBMCs), collected at new diagnosis, from a patient treated with antithyroid drugs. The chain combines TRBV30 with TRBJ2-3; D perhaps matches TRBD1 (6 bases). The receptor was derived from a female donor with Graves disease. As DNA, the CDR3 is TGTGCCTGGAGCCCTTTTACAGGGAGCACAGATACGCAGTATTTG. This sequence encodes CAWSPFTGSTDTQYL.